This is a list of T cell receptor beta chains from one sample in a study of T cell repertoires in cytomegalovirus infection. From the reads, TCRdb called clonotypes with MiXCR, one entry per CDR3 protein. The sample lists 150,000 to 200,000 distinct CDR3 sequences; roughly 15% were seen once. Input material: CD8+ T cells from PBMCs. The receptors come from a human donor in good health (CMV status not recorded). Some clones in this sample may be carry-over from other donors' samples. CDR3s include the opening cysteine and the closing phenylalanine or tryptophan. A D gene is named only where the DNA matches it firmly. Clone size is not always given. Where it is, it says once, few, many or a class for expanded clones.

TRBV7-6	TRBJ1-2	.	.	TGTGCCAGCAGCTTTTACCCGGGACCAGATAATTACACCTTC	CASSFYPGPDNYTF
TRBV29-1	TRBJ2-7	.	few	TGCAGCGTAGGGTTGGGCTCCTACGAGCAGTACTTC	CSVGLGSYEQYF
TRBV7-3	TRBJ2-1	TRBD2	.	TGTGCCAGCAGCCCAATGGGGGGGGGGTTCGAGGATGAGCAGTTCTTC	CASSPMGGGFEDEQFF
TRBV12-3/TRBV12-4	TRBJ1-2	.	.	TGTGCCAGCAGTCCAAATCAAGCCTATGGCTACACCTTC	CASSPNQAYGYTF
TRBV7-9	TRBJ1-1	.	.	TGTGCCAGCAGCTTAGATGGAGGGGGGGAAGACACTGAAGCTTTCTTT	CASSLDGGGEDTEAFF
TRBV14	TRBJ2-6	.	.	TGTGCCAGCAGGGGAAGTAGCAACGGGGCCAACGTCCTGACTTTC	CASRGSSNGANVLTF
TRBV6-6	TRBJ2-5	.	.	TGTGCCAGCAGTTACTCCCCCGGCGGGGAGACCCAGTACTTC	CASSYSPGGETQYF
TRBV7-9	TRBJ2-2	TRBD1	few	TGTGCCAGCAGACAGGGGGATAACACCGGGGAGCTGTTTTTT	CASRQGDNTGELFF
TRBV7-8	TRBJ1-6	.	many	TGTGCCAGCAGCTTAGATGGTGCCAGGGGCGAATCACCCCTCCACTTT	CASSLDGARGESPLHF
TRBV7-8	TRBJ2-1	TRBD2	.	TGTGCCAGCAGCTCCGGTAGCGGGGGTAAGCAGTTCTTC	CASSSGSGGKQFF
TRBV11-2	TRBJ2-1	.	few	TGTGCCAGCAGCTTAGATCCCGGGGGCCGGTCCAATGAGCAGTTCTTC	CASSLDPGGRSNEQFF
TRBV7-9	TRBJ1-1	TRBD1	few	TGTGCCAGCAGCTTAGGGGACAGGGGGAGAACTGAAGCTTTCTTT	CASSLGDRGRTEAFF
TRBV19	TRBJ2-5	.	few	TGTGCCAGTAGTATGACGGGACTGGCAAACCAAGAGACCCAGTACTTC	CASSMTGLANQETQYF
TRBV12-3/TRBV12-4	TRBJ1-1	.	few	TGTGCCAGCAGTTCCTCCATAGAAGCTTTCTTT	CASSSSIEAFF
TRBV7-9	TRBJ1-1	.	few	TGTGCCACCAGCTTCTTAGGGGGGGACACTGAAGCTTTCTTT	CATSFLGGDTEAFF
TRBV7-6	TRBJ1-2	.	few	TGTGCCACCTCGACCTCGGGGGGGAACAATGGCTACACCTTC	CATSTSGGNNGYTF
TRBV27	TRBJ2-1	TRBD2	.	TGTGCCAGCAGTTTTACGCGGGGGTACAATGAGCAGTTCTTC	CASSFTRGYNEQFF
TRBV25-1	TRBJ1-4	.	few	TGTGCCAGCAGCGTACCAACTAATGAAAAACTGTTTTTT	CASSVPTNEKLFF
TRBV7-6	TRBJ2-7	.	.	TGTGCCAGCAGCTTAGGTCAGCACGACGAGCAGTACTTC	CASSLGQHDEQYF
TRBV20-1	TRBJ2-1	TRBD1	.	TGCAGTGCTCGGGACAGGGCTCGTTCCTACAATGAGCAGTTCTTC	CSARDRARSYNEQFF
TRBV2	TRBJ2-7	.	.	TGTGCCAGCAGTGAAGCGCCCGGGGGAAACTACGAGCAGTACTTC	CASSEAPGGNYEQYF
TRBV2	TRBJ1-2	.	.	TGTGCCAGCACCGGCTATGGCTACACCTTC	CASTGYGYTF
TRBV4-3	TRBJ2-7	TRBD1	few	TGCGCCAGCAGCCAAGGCCCGGGACAGTTCTACGAGCAGTACTTC	CASSQGPGQFYEQYF
TRBV4-1	TRBJ2-7	.	few	TGCGCCAGCAGACCTGGTGGCTTCTCCTACGAGCAGTACTTC	CASRPGGFSYEQYF
TRBV12-3/TRBV12-4	TRBJ2-2	TRBD2	.	TGTGCCAGCAGTTTCTGGCCGGGGGGAGCCGTGACCGGGGAGCTGTTTTTT	CASSFWPGGAVTGELFF
TRBV7-8	TRBJ2-1	.	few	TGTGCCAGCAGCTTCTATTGGGGGGGCCTACCCTACAATGAGCAGTTCTTC	CASSFYWGGLPYNEQFF
TRBV6-1	TRBJ2-1	.	.	TGTGCCAGCGGACTCTCTGACAATGAGCAGTTCTTC	CASGLSDNEQFF
TRBV6-2/TRBV6-3	TRBJ1-5	.	.	TGTGCCAGCAGTTACTGTACAGAGTGTAGCAATCAGCCCCAGCATTTT	CASSYCTECSNQPQHF
TRBV7-2	TRBJ2-2	.	few	TGTGCCAGCAGCCCGGCGGGACAGTTCACCGGGGAGCTGTTTTTT	CASSPAGQFTGELFF
TRBV7-9	TRBJ1-5	.	.	TGTGCCAGCAGCGGCCGATCGGAGCAGGACCCCGGTGGGAATCAGCCCCAGCATTTT	CASSGRSEQDPGGNQPQHF
TRBV9	TRBJ1-1	.	few	TGTGCCAGCAGTTCAGGGGCAGACACTGAAGCTTTCTTT	CASSSGADTEAFF
TRBV6-1	TRBJ1-1	.	.	TGTGCCAGCAGTTACGGCGGGAAACTTTTCTTT	CASSYGGKLFF
TRBV6-2/TRBV6-3	TRBJ2-3	.	.	TGTGCCAGCAGTTACTGGTCAGATACGCAGTATTTT	CASSYWSDTQYF